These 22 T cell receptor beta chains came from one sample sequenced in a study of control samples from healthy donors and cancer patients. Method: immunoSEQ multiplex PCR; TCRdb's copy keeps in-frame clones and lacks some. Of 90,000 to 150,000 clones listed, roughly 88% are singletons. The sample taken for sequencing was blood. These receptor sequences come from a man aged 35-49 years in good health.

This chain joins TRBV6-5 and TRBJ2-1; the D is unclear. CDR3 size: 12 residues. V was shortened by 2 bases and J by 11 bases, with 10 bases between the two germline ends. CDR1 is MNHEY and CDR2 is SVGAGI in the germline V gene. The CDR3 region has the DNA TGTGCCAGCAGTTACCCCAACTCTCAGCAGTTCTTC. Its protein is CASSYPNSQQFF.

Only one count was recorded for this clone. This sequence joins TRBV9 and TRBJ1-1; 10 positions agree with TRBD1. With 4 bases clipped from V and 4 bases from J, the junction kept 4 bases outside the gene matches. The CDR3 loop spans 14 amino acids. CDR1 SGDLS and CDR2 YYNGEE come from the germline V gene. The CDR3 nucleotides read TGTGCCAGCAGCAGACAGGGGGCAAGCACTGAAGCTTTCTTT. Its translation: CASSRQGASTEAFF.

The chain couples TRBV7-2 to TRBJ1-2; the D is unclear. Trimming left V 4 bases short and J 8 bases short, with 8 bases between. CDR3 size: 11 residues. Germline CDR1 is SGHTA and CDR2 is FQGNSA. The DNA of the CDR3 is TGTGCCAGCAGCTCCTCGGGAGGCTACACCTTC. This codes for CASSSSGGYTF.

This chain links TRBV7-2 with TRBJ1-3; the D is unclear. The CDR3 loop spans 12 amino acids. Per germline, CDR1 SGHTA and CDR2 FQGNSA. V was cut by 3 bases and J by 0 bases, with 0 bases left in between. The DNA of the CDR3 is TGTGCCAGCAGCTTCTCTGGAAACACCATATATTTT. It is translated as CASSFSGNTIYF.

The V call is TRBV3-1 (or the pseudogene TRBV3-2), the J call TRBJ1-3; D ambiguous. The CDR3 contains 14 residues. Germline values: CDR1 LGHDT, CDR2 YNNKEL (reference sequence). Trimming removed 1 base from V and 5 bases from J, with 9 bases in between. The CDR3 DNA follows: TGTGCCAGCAGCCAAGTCCACAACCGAAACACCATATATTTT. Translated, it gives CASSQVHNRNTIYF.

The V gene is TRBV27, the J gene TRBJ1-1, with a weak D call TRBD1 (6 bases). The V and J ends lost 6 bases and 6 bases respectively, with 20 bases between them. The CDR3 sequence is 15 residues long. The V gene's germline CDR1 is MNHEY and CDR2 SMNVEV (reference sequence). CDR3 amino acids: CASSGWGGGQPEAFF. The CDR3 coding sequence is TGTGCCAGCAGCGGTTGGGGTGGGGGCCAGCCTGAAGCTTTCTTT.

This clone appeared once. CDR3 in DNA: TGTGCCAGCAGCACGCGCCTGGTGGAGACCCAGTACTTC. It is translated as CASSTRLVETQYF. The chain uses TRBV6-5 and TRBJ2-5; D is unresolved. This CDR3 contains 13 residues. Trimming stripped 6 bases from V and 5 bases from J, with 13 bases between. Germline V gene lookup returns CDR1 MNHEY and CDR2 SVGAGI.

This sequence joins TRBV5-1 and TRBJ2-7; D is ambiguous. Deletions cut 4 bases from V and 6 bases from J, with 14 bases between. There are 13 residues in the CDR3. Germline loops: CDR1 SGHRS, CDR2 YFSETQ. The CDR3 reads CASSPGITSEQYF. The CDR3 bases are TGCGCCAGCAGCCCGGGTATCACTTCCGAGCAGTACTTC.

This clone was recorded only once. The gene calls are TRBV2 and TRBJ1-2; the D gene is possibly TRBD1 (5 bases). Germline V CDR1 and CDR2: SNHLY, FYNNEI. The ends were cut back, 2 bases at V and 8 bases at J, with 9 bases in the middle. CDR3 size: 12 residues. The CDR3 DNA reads TGTGCCAGCAGTGAATTGGACATAGGCTACACCTTC. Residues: CASSELDIGYTF.

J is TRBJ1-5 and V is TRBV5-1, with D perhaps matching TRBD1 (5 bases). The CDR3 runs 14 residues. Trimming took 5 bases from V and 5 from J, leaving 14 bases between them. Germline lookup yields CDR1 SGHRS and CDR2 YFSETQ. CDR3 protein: CASRRDSGDQPQHF. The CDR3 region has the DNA TGCGCCAGCAGAAGAGACAGCGGGGATCAGCCCCAGCATTTT.

The CDR3 reads CASSQDLMSSYNSPLHF. CDR3 nucleotides: TGCGCCAGCAGCCAAGATCTAATGAGCTCCTATAATTCACCCCTCCACTTT. The rearrangement joins TRBV4-3 to TRBJ1-6; D not resolved. The ends were cut back, 0 bases at V and 0 bases at J, with 9 bases in the middle. The CDR3 consists of 17 residues. Germline CDR1 LGHNA, CDR2 YSLEER.

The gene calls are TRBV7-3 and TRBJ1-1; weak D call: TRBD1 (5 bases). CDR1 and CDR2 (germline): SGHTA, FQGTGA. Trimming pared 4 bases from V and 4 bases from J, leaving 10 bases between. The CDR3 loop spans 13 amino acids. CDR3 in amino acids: CASSSQDSTEAFF. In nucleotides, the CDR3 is TGTGCCAGCAGCTCCCAAGACAGCACTGAAGCTTTCTTT. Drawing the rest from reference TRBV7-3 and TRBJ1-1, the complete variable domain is GAGVSQTPSNKVTEKGKYVELRCDPISGHTALYWYRQSLGQGPEFLIYFQGTGAADDSGLPNDRFFAVRPEGSVSTLKIQRTERGDSAVYLCASSSQDSTEAFFGQGTRLTVV.

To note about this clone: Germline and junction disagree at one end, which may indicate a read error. CDR3 DNA: TGTGCCCGCAGTTTCCGGACAGCTAGTAATTCACCCCTCCACTTT. Its translation is CARSFRTASNSPLHF. J is TRBJ1-6 and V is TRBV27; D is possibly TRBD1 (6 bases). Germline V lookup: CDR1 MNHEY, CDR2 SMNVEV (reference sequence). The CDR3 loop spans 15 amino acids.

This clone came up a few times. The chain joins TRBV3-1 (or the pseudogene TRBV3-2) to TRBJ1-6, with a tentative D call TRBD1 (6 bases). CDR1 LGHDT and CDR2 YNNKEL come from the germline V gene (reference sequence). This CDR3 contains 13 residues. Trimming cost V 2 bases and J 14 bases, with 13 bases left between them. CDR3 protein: CASSQKGEGTLHF. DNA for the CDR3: TGTGCCAGCAGCCAAAAGGGGGAGGGGACCCTCCACTTT.

In nucleotides, the CDR3 is TGTGCCAGCAGCAAAATTTCTCAAACTAGCTCCTATAATTCACCCCTCCACTTT. Amino acids: CASSKISQTSSYNSPLHF. The chain employs TRBV21-1 and TRBJ1-6. TRBV21-1 is a pseudogene locus. The CDR3 is 18 amino acids.

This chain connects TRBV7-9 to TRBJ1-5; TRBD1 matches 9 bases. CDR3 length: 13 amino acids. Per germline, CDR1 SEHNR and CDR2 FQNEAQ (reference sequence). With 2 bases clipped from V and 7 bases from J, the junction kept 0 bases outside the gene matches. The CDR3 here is CASSLTGGQPQHF. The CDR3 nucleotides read TGTGCCAGCAGCTTAACAGGGGGCCAGCCCCAGCATTTT.

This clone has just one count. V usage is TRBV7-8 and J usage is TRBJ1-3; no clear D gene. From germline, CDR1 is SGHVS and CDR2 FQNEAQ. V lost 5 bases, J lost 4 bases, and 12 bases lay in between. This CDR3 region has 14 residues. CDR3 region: CASSAPVQGNTIYF. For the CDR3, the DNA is TGTGCCAGCAGCGCCCCCGTACAGGGAAACACCATATATTTT.

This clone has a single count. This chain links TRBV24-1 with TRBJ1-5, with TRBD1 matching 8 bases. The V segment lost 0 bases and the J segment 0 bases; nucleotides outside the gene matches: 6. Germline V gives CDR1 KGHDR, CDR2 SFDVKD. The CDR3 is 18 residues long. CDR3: CATSDLSGTGYSNQPQHF. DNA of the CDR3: TGTGCCACCAGTGATTTGAGTGGGACAGGATATAGCAATCAGCCCCAGCATTTT.

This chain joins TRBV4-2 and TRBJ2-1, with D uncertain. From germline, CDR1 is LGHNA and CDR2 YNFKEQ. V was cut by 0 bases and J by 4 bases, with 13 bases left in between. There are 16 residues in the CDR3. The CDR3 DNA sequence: TGTGCCAGCAGCCAAGATAGGGAAGCAGGATACAATGAGCAGTTCTTC. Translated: CASSQDREAGYNEQFF.

The CDR3 here is CAWSPSGGPYEQYF. CDR3 DNA: TGTGCCTGGAGCCCAAGCGGGGGACCCTACGAGCAGTACTTC. The V call is TRBV30, the J call TRBJ2-7; 8 nucleotides match TRBD2. The CDR3 covers 14 residues. Germline V CDR1 and CDR2: GTSNPN, SVGIG (reference sequence). V was clipped by 3 bases and J by 2 bases; unmatched bases: 6.

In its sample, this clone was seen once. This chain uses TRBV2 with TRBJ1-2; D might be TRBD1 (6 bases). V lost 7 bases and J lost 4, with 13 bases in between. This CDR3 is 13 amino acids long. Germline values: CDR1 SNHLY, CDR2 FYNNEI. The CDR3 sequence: CASMGGGGYGYTF. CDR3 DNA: TGTGCCAGCATGGGAGGGGGAGGCTATGGCTACACCTTC.

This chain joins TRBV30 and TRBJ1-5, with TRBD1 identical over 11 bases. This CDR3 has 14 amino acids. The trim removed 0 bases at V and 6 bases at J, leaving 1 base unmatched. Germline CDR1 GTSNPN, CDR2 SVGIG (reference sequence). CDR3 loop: CAWSVGTGGQPQHF. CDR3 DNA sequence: TGTGCCTGGAGTGTAGGGACAGGGGGTCAGCCCCAGCATTTT. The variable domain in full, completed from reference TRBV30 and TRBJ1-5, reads SQTIHQWPATLVQPVGSPLSLECTVEGTSNPNLYWYRQAAGRGLQLLFYSVGIGQISSEVPQNLSASRPQDRQFILSSKKLLLSDSGFYLCAWSVGTGGQPQHFGDGTRLSIL.